The entry that follows covers one TCR beta chain sequence. No antigen is known for it. The CDR3 length is 14 residues. V was trimmed by 1 base and J by 8 bases, leaving 14 bases between them. The sample comes from a study of post-analysis software for immune sequencing data. Findings and caveats of the study: TRBV5-6, TRBV5-1 and TRBV20-1 were among several TRBV segments more frequent in patients than controls.

Unique molecular identifiers featured in each of the TCR beta cDNA libraries. TCRdb processed the PCR reads anew with MiXCR; each CDR3 protein has one entry. The table includes under 650,000 distinct CDR3 sequences, around 47% detected once. The clonotype was recovered from a girl aged 5-17 years with multiple sclerosis. The specimen sequenced was blood. The chain recombines TRBV12-3 or TRBV12-4 with TRBJ1-2; possibly TRBD1 for D (5 bases). CDR3 sequence: CASSLEARVIGYTF. DNA of the CDR3: TGTGCCAGCAGTTTAGAGGCCAGGGTTATAGGCTACACCTTC.